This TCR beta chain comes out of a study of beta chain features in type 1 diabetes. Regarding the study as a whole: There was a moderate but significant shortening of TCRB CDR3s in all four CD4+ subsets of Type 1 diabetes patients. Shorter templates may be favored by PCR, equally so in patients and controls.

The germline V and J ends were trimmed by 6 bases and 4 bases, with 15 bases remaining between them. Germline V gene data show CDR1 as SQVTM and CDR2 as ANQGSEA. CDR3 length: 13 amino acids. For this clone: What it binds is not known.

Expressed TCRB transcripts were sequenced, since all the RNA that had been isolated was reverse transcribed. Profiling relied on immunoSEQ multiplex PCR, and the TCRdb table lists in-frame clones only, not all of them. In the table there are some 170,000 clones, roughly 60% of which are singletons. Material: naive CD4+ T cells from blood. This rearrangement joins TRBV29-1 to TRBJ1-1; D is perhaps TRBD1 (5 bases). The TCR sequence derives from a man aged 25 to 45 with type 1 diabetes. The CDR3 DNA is TGCAGCGTCGGGAGATGGGACGGCACTGAAGCTTTCTTT. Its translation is CSVGRWDGTEAFF. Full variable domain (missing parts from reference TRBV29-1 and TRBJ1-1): SAVISQKPSRDICQRGTSLTIQCQVDSQVTMMFWYRQQPGQSLTLIATANQGSEATYESGFVIDKFPISRPNLTFSTLTVSNMSPEDSSIYLCSVGRWDGTEAFFGQGTRLTVV.